Below are 19 T cell receptor beta chains sequenced from a single sample in a study of cytomegalovirus exposure and HLA in healthy donors. The PCR used 60 Vbeta and 13 Jbeta primers. The data were produced by immunoSEQ multiplex PCR, yet TCRdb's version contains in-frame clones alone and is incomplete. The sample shows under 150,000 clones, approximately 79% of them seen only once. Input material: PBMCs. All receptors come from a male donor in good health and CMV-seronegative.

The chain uses TRBV27 and TRBJ1-6; D gene ambiguous. V lost 9 bases, J lost 5 bases, and 20 bases lay in between. The CDR3 length is 16 residues. Germline assignment: CDR1 MNHEY and CDR2 SMNVEV (reference sequence). CDR3 nucleotide sequence: TGTGCCAGTTCAAACTCGGCGGGGATCCATAATTCACCCCTCCACTTT. It specifies CASSNSAGIHNSPLHF.

This clone was seen only once. The rearrangement joins TRBV4-3 to TRBJ2-1, with TRBD2 as a possible D gene (6 bases). This CDR3 has 17 residues. Deletions cut 3 bases from V and 5 bases from J, with 20 bases between. Germline loops: CDR1 LGHNA, CDR2 YSLEER. CDR3 sequence (DNA): TGCGCCAGCAGCCACCTTTTTCGTGGGGGGTCCAACAATGAGCAGTTCTTC. Protein product: CASSHLFRGGSNNEQFF.

This chain links TRBV30 with TRBJ1-4; a weak D match, TRBD1 (5 bases). The CDR3 loop spans 12 amino acids. The V end was cut by 4 bases, the J end by 4 bases, with 7 bases between. Germline lookup yields CDR1 GTSNPN and CDR2 SVGIG (reference sequence). The CDR3 sequence: CAWKRGNEKLFF. CDR3 nucleotide sequence: TGTGCCTGGAAAAGGGGTAATGAAAAACTGTTTTTT.

J is TRBJ2-4 and V is TRBV2, with TRBD2 matching 7 bases. Germline V gene data show CDR1 as SNHLY and CDR2 as FYNNEI. The length of the CDR3 is 14 residues. Losses at the gene ends were 7 bases for V and 0 bases for J; bases not matched to a gene: 3. For the CDR3, the DNA is TGTGCCAGCATGGGGGGGATAGCCAAAAACATTCAGTACTTC. Translation gives CASMGGIAKNIQYF.

The chain uses TRBV11-3 and TRBJ1-2, with a weak D call TRBD1 (5 bases). This CDR3 is built from 15 residues. V dropped 5 bases and J dropped 8 bases, with 21 bases sitting between them. In germline, CDR1 is SGHNT, CDR2 YENEEA. CDR3 sequence: CASSPSGTFEEGYTF. The DNA for the CDR3 is TGTGCCAGCAGCCCTTCCGGGACTTTCGAGGAGGGCTACACCTTC. The full variable domain, in which reference TRBV11-3 and TRBJ1-2 provide the parts outside the CDR3, is EAGVVQSPRYKIIEKKQPVAFWCNPISGHNTLYWYLQNLGQGPELLIRYENEEAVDDSQLPKDRFSAERLKGVDSTLKIQPAELGDSAVYLCASSPSGTFEEGYTFGSGTRLTVV.

This clone came up a few times. V gene TRBV4-1 combines with J gene TRBJ2-7, with TRBD2 identical over 10 bases. With 3 bases clipped from V and 4 bases from J, the junction kept 6 bases outside the gene matches. Germline V gene sequence: CDR1 MGHRA, CDR2 YSYEKL. This CDR3 is built from 15 residues. CDR3 sequence reads: CASSQSSGGPYEQYF. CDR3 sequence (DNA): TGCGCCAGCAGCCAGTCTAGCGGGGGCCCTTACGAGCAGTACTTC.

In this sample, this clone turned up a few times. The chain is built from TRBV18 and TRBJ1-2; D is perhaps TRBD1 (5 bases). Germline assignment: CDR1 KGHSH and CDR2 LQKENI. The CDR3 contains 15 residues. Between the trimmed V and J ends, which lost 0 bases and 8 bases, there was a span of 16 bases. The CDR3 reads CASSPPGRPPAGYTF. CDR3 coding DNA: TGTGCCAGCTCACCACCGGGGCGGCCGCCCGCCGGCTACACCTTC. Combining the CDR3 with reference TRBV18 and TRBJ1-2 gives the whole variable domain NAGVMQNPRHLVRRRGQEARLRCSPMKGHSHVYWYRQLPEEGLKFMVYLQKENIIDESGMPKERFSAEFPKEGPSILRIQQVVRGDSAAYFCASSPPGRPPAGYTFGSGTRLTVV.

The chain is built from TRBV6-6 and TRBJ1-1; maybe TRBD1 (6 bases). Germline CDR1 and CDR2: MNHNY and SVGAGI (reference sequence). V dropped 5 bases and J dropped 1 base, with 14 bases sitting between them. CDR3 length equals 15 residues. The CDR3 bases are TGTGCCAGCAGTCGTAAGGACAGATCGAACACTGAAGCTTTCTTT. Protein product: CASSRKDRSNTEAFF.

This chain joins TRBV7-9 and TRBJ2-7; TRBD1 aligns across 7 bases. Looked up from germline, CDR1 is SEHNR and CDR2 is FQNEAQ (reference sequence). V gave up 4 bases and J gave up 3 bases; unmatched junction bases: 0. The CDR3 spans 12 residues. CDR3 nucleotide sequence: TGTGCCAGCAGCTGGGACAGCTACGAGCAGTACTTC. It encodes CASSWDSYEQYF.

The gene calls are TRBV9 and TRBJ1-6; 7 nucleotides line up with TRBD1. Germline CDR1 and CDR2: SGDLS and YYNGEE. CDR3 length: 15 amino acids. The trim removed 0 bases at V and 10 bases at J, leaving 7 bases unmatched. The CDR3 here is CASSVDQGVDSPLHF. The CDR3 DNA sequence: TGTGCCAGCAGCGTAGATCAGGGGGTAGACTCACCCCTCCACTTT.

This clone was observed a handful of times. CDR3 in amino acids: CASSRTDTEAFF. The CDR3 DNA follows: TGTGCCAGCAGCCGGACAGACACTGAAGCTTTCTTT. The V and J genes are TRBV5-4 and TRBJ1-1, with D perhaps TRBD1 (6 bases). The CDR3 is made up of 12 amino acids. Germline V gene data show CDR1 as SGHNT and CDR2 as YYREEE (reference sequence). V shed 4 bases and J shed 3 bases, with 7 bases lying between them.

V gene TRBV12-5 combines with J gene TRBJ2-1; the D is unclear. Deletions cut 3 bases from V and 0 bases from J, with 9 bases between. This CDR3 has 15 residues. The V gene's germline CDR1 is LGHNT and CDR2 FRNRAP. CDR3 DNA sequence: TGTGCTAGTGGTTTTGGCTCAAGCTCCTACAATGAGCAGTTCTTC. Its protein product is CASGFGSSSYNEQFF.

The chain employs TRBV27 and TRBJ1-2, with D possibly being TRBD1 (5 bases). The CDR3 is made up of 15 amino acids. V was pared by 6 bases and J by 0 bases, with 14 bases between. Germline CDR1 is MNHEY and CDR2 is SMNVEV (reference sequence). The CDR3 reads CASRVGGASNYGYTF. CDR3 nucleotide sequence: TGTGCCAGCAGGGTCGGGGGAGCCTCTAACTATGGCTACACCTTC.

V and J are TRBV19 and TRBJ1-1; D call uncertain. CDR3 length: 15 amino acids. The germline CDR1 and CDR2 sequences are LNHDA and SQIVND (reference sequence). Trimming removed 5 bases from V and 6 bases from J, with 19 bases in between. The CDR3 DNA sequence: TGTGCCAGTAGTCACCCCCCGGGTCGAACGTCTGAAGCTTTCTTT. Translating gives CASSHPPGRTSEAFF. Together with reference TRBV19 and TRBJ1-1, the CDR3 gives the full variable domain: DGGITQSPKYLFRKEGQNVTLSCEQNLNHDAMYWYRQDPGQGLRLIYYSQIVNDFQKGDIAEGYSVSREKKESFPLTVTSAQKNPTAFYLCASSHPPGRTSEAFFGQGTRLTVV.

This chain connects TRBV10-1 to TRBJ2-1, with 14 bases fitting TRBD2. This CDR3 comprises 16 residues. After removal of 5 bases from V and 8 bases from J, the junction contained 8 bases not matched to a gene. Germline V gene sequence: CDR1 WNHNN, CDR2 SYGVQD (reference sequence). In nucleotides, the CDR3 is TGCGCCAGCAGTAACCCGGGACTAGCGGGGGACGATGAGCAGTTCTTC. This translates into CASSNPGLAGDDEQFF.

This chain uses TRBV4-1 with TRBJ2-7; 10 nucleotides match TRBD1. The junction had 10 bases not matched to a gene; V was cut back by 2 bases and J by 6 bases. The germline gives CDR1 MGHRA, CDR2 YSYEKL. This CDR3 has 16 amino acids. In DNA form, the CDR3 reads TGCGCCAGCAGCCAATATTCCGACAGGGGGCAGCGCGAGCAGTACTTC. This sequence encodes CASSQYSDRGQREQYF.

The rearrangement links TRBV6-5 to TRBJ1-4; D possibly corresponds to TRBD1 (6 bases). The V end was cut by 4 bases, the J end by 5 bases, with 14 bases between. The CDR3 has 15 amino acids. Germline-derived CDR1 and CDR2 are MNHEY and SVGAGI. CDR3 nucleotide sequence: TGTGCCAGCAGTTCGACAGGTCTTTCGAATGAAAAACTGTTTTTT. Translated: CASSSTGLSNEKLFF.

The chain joins TRBV27 to TRBJ1-2; D is uncertain. The germline gives CDR1 MNHEY, CDR2 SMNVEV (reference sequence). The CDR3 covers 12 residues. V lost 3 bases and J lost 8, with 10 bases in between. CDR3 residues: CASSFSGNGYTF. The DNA of the CDR3 is TGTGCCAGCAGTTTTTCGGGTAACGGCTACACCTTC.

This clone was recorded a few times. The CDR3 protein is CASSLEGQGANIQYF. The CDR3 region has the DNA TGCGCCAGCAGCTTGGAGGGCCAGGGGGCAAACATTCAGTACTTC. The chain has TRBV5-1 and TRBJ2-4; TRBD1 agrees at 8 bases. From germline, CDR1 is SGHRS and CDR2 YFSETQ. The V and J ends lost 0 bases and 6 bases, in that order; junction bases with no gene match: 5. The CDR3 extends over 15 amino acids.